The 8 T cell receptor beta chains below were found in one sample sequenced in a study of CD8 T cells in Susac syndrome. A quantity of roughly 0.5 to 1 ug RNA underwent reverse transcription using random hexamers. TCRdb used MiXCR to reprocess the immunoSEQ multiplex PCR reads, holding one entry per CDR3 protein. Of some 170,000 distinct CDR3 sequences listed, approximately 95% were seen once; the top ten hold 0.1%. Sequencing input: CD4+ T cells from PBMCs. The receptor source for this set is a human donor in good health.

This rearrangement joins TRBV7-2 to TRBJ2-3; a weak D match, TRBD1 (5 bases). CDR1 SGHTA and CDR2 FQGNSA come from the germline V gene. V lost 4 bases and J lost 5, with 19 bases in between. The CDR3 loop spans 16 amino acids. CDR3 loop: CASSSQGRGLGDTQYF. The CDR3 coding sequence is TGTGCCAGCAGCTCCCAGGGTAGAGGTCTGGGAGATACGCAGTATTTT.

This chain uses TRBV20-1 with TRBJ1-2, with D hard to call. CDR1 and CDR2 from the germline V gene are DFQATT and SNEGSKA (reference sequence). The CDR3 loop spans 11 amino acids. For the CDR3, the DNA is TGCCGACGGTCTGGGGAGGATGGCTACACCTTC. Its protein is CRRSGEDGYTF.

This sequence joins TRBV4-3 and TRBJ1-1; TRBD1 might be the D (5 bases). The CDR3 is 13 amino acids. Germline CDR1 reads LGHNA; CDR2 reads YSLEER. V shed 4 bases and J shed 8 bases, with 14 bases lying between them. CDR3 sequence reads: CASSLGTASEAFF. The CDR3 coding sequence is TGCGCCAGCAGCCTCGGGACGGCTAGCGAAGCTTTCTTT.

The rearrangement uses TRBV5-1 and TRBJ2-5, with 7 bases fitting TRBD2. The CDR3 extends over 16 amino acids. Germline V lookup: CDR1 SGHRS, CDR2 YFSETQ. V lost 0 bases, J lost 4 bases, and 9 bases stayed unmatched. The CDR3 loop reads CASSLERAGRGETQYF. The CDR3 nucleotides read TGCGCCAGCAGCTTGGAGCGAGCGGGAAGGGGAGAGACCCAGTACTTC.

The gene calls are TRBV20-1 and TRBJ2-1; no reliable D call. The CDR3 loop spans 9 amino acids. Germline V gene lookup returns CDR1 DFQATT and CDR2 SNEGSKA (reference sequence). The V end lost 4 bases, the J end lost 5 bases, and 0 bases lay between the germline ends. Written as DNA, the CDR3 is TGCAGTGCTAACAATGAGCAGTTCTTC. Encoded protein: CSANNEQFF.

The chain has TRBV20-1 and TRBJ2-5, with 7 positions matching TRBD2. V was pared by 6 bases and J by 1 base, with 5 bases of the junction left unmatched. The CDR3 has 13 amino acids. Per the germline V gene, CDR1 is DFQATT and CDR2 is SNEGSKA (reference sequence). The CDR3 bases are TGCAGTGCCTCATGGGAGGGCCAAGAGACCCAGTACTTC. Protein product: CSASWEGQETQYF.

The DNA of the CDR3 is TGTGCCAGCAGGCCGGGACAACGGAACACTGAAGCTTTCTTT. Residues: CASRPGQRNTEAFF. The genes are TRBV28 and TRBJ1-1; a weak D match, TRBD1 (6 bases). Germline CDR1 MDHEN, CDR2 SYDVKM. Trimming cost V 6 bases and J 1 base, with 12 bases left between them. CDR3 length: 14 amino acids.

The CDR3 DNA reads TGTGCCAGCAGTCGAACAGGGGCAACTAATGAAAAACTGTTTTTT. Its translation: CASSRTGATNEKLFF. The chain is built from TRBV12-3 or TRBV12-4 and TRBJ1-4, with 7 bases identical to TRBD1. V dropped 5 bases and J dropped 0; count of bases not matched to a gene: 3. The CDR3 runs to 15 residues.